The 9 T cell receptor beta chains below all came from one sample that was sequenced in a study of CXCR3-negative and CXCR3-positive naive CD8 T cells. Study outcomes and limitations: CXCR3-positive naive cells carried more hydrophobic TRB CDR3s than CXCR3-negative naive cells did.

These receptors are not linked to any known antigen. Carrying UMI labels, the TRB cDNA libraries were prepared through 5' RACE. TCRdb re-called the 5' RACE reads; one entry per CDR3 protein, DNA not given. The table lists more than 6,000 distinct CDR3 sequences. The specimen sequenced was naive CXCR3+ CD8+ T cells from blood. Subset specified: CD45RO-CCR7+CD27+CD95- naive CD8+ T cells expressing CXCR3 (TNR3+). The source of these receptors is a human donor in good health. Some clones in this sample may be carry-over from other donors' samples.

This clonotype is labeled medium-sized based on frequency. The chain links TRBV5-5 to TRBJ2-7. This CDR3 is built from 14 residues. Germline V lookup: CDR1 SGHKS, CDR2 YYEKEE (reference sequence). The CDR3 sequence is CASNAGRLHYEQYF.

This clonotype shows up as medium-sized by frequency. The V and J genes are TRBV27 and TRBJ2-1. The V gene's germline CDR1 is MNHEY and CDR2 SMNVEV (reference sequence). The CDR3 runs to 16 residues. The CDR3 loop reads CASSTSKGRSHNEQFF.

V is TRBV3-1 and J is TRBJ2-2; TCRdb picks TRBD1, but there is no DNA to check that call. CDR3 length: 15 amino acids. Per the germline V gene, CDR1 is LGHDT and CDR2 is YNNKEL (reference sequence). The CDR3 region is CASSQAGANTGELFF.

This clonotype is classed as medium-sized by frequency. The gene calls are TRBV6-6 and TRBJ2-7; there is no DNA to check the TCRdb D call of TRBD2. CDR3 length: 14 amino acids. From germline, CDR1 is MNHNY and CDR2 SVGAGI (reference sequence). This CDR3 is CASWIGLSSYEQYF.

The CDR3 is CASSDERVTQYF. The V gene is TRBV25-1, the J gene TRBJ2-5; TCRdb names TRBD2, which stays unverified in the absence of DNA. Germline-derived CDR1 and CDR2 are MGHDK and SYGVNS. The CDR3 length is 12 residues. The complete variable domain, with remaining parts taken from reference TRBV25-1 and TRBJ2-5, reads EADIYQTPRYLVIGTGKKITLECSQTMGHDKMYWYQQDPGMELHLIHYSYGVNSTEKGDLSSESTVSRIRTEHFPLTLESARPSHTSQYLCASSDERVTQYFGPGTRLLVL.

The chain carries TRBV27 and TRBJ1-1; checking the TCRdb D call of TRBD1 is not possible without DNA. Germline CDR1 MNHEY, CDR2 SMNVEV (reference sequence). The CDR3 covers 13 residues. CDR3 region: CASRTQGDTEAFF.

The chain combines TRBV29-1 with TRBJ2-4; the D gene TCRdb calls, TRBD1, cannot be checked with no DNA. Germline V CDR1 and CDR2: SQVTM, ANQGSEA. The CDR3 sequence is 13 residues long. The CDR3: CSVGSGQGDIQYF.

Measured by frequency, this clonotype is medium-sized (0.01 to 0.1%). The gene calls are TRBV4-1 and TRBJ2-1; TCRdb's D gene call, TRBD1, goes unchecked for lack of DNA. The CDR3 sequence is 16 residues long. CDR1 and CDR2 (germline): MGHRA, YSYEKL. The chain's CDR3 is CASSHLVLTVYNEQFF.

This clonotype is identified as medium-sized (0.01 to 0.1%) from frequency. The V call is TRBV29-1, the J call TRBJ2-3; TCRdb's D call of TRBD1 is untestable without DNA. Germline loops: CDR1 SQVTM, CDR2 ANQGSEA. This CDR3 has 16 amino acids. The CDR3 loop is CSVEDPDRGEADTQYF.